Below, 30 T cell receptor beta chains from the same sample are listed, as sequenced in a study of blood T cell repertoires in COVID-19. Data came from immunoSEQ multiplex PCR; TCRdb stores just in-frame clones and leaves some out. The sample records some 400,000 clones, roughly nine tenths being singletons. Material: PBMCs or T cells enriched from blood (not recorded which). These receptors were obtained from a woman between 35 and 50 years old who had been exposed to COVID-19.

CDR3 loop: CASSLFLGVGEAFF. The CDR3 DNA follows: TGTGCCAGCAGTTTATTTCTCGGGGTTGGTGAAGCTTTCTTT. The genes are TRBV27 and TRBJ1-1; D is unresolved. The CDR3 covers 14 residues. The germline V and J ends were trimmed by 1 base and 7 bases, with 13 bases remaining between them. In germline, CDR1 is MNHEY, CDR2 SMNVEV (reference sequence).

This rearrangement joins TRBV5-1 to TRBJ2-1; 12 bases map to TRBD2. Germline-derived CDR1 and CDR2 are SGHRS and YFSETQ. After removal of 10 bases from V and 4 bases from J, the junction contained 9 bases not matched to a gene. The CDR3 is made up of 15 amino acids. The CDR3 here is CAGLGTSGSYNEQFF. The CDR3 DNA reads TGCGCCGGTCTTGGGACTAGCGGGTCTTACAATGAGCAGTTCTTC.

J is TRBJ2-1 and V is TRBV24-1, with a weak D call TRBD2 (6 bases). CDR1 KGHDR and CDR2 SFDVKD come from the germline V gene. The CDR3 contains 14 residues. Trimming stripped 9 bases from V and 1 base from J, with 12 bases between. CDR3 loop: CATAERGSYNEQFF. The CDR3, as DNA: TGTGCCACCGCAGAACGGGGGTCCTACAATGAGCAGTTCTTC.

The chain recombines TRBV9 with TRBJ2-2, with TRBD2 matching 9 bases. Trimming cost V 5 bases and J 6 bases; bases outside gene matches: 14. Germline CDR1 is SGDLS and CDR2 is YYNGEE. The CDR3 loop spans 17 amino acids. As DNA, the CDR3 is TGTGCCAGCAGTGGTTTAGCGGGGGCGAGCATAGCCGGGGAGCTGTTTTTT. Encoded protein: CASSGLAGASIAGELFF.

This sequence joins TRBV5-1 and TRBJ1-5, with D perhaps TRBD1 (5 bases). This CDR3 region has 16 residues. The V end lost 2 bases, the J end lost 3 bases, and 15 bases lay between the germline ends. Germline values: CDR1 SGHRS, CDR2 YFSETQ. The CDR3, as DNA: TGCGCCAGCAGCTTCTTCCCGGGGGTGGACAATCAGCCCCAGCATTTT. Amino acid sequence: CASSFFPGVDNQPQHF.

The V and J genes are TRBV29-1 and TRBJ2-7; D possibly corresponds to TRBD1 (5 bases). Per germline, CDR1 SQVTM and CDR2 ANQGSEA. CDR3 size: 12 residues. V was shortened by 3 bases and J by 3 bases, with 9 bases between the two germline ends. CDR3 loop: CSVETVNYEQYF. CDR3 bases: TGCAGCGTTGAGACAGTAAACTACGAGCAGTACTTC.

In this sample, this clone turned up a few times. The gene calls are TRBV7-3 and TRBJ2-7, with 8 bases matching TRBD2. V trimming: 3 bases; J trimming: 5 bases; junction bases outside the gene matches: 6. This CDR3 contains 14 residues. From germline, CDR1 is SGHTA and CDR2 FQGTGA. CDR3 in DNA: TGTGCCAGCAGCTTTTCAGCGGGAGTCCACGAGCAGTACTTC. Protein: CASSFSAGVHEQYF.

The chain recombines TRBV7-2 with TRBJ1-2; TRBD1 might be the D (5 bases). V was pared by 1 base and J by 7 bases, with 10 bases between. Germline CDR1 SGHTA, CDR2 FQGNSA. The CDR3 has 13 residues. This CDR3 reads CASSLDQGSGYTF. CDR3 nucleotide sequence: TGTGCCAGCAGCTTAGACCAGGGTTCTGGCTACACCTTC.

This clone was recorded only once. The CDR3 DNA follows: TGTGCCAGTGCCCACGCGGGAGGGCCCTACGAGCAGTACTTC. Translated, it gives CASAHAGGPYEQYF. This sequence joins TRBV19 and TRBJ2-7; 9 bases map to TRBD2. This CDR3 has 14 residues. V gave up 8 bases and J gave up 2 bases; unmatched junction bases: 7. CDR1 is LNHDA and CDR2 is SQIVND in the germline V gene (reference sequence).

The V call is TRBV13, the J call TRBJ1-1, with D possibly being TRBD1 (5 bases). Germline CDR1 is PRHDT and CDR2 is FYEKMQ (reference sequence). This CDR3 is built from 14 residues. V shed 3 bases and J shed 0 bases, with 8 bases lying between them. CDR3 region: CASSLGLLNTEAFF. Written as DNA, the CDR3 is TGTGCCAGCAGCTTGGGACTTTTGAACACTGAAGCTTTCTTT. Based on the CDR3 plus reference TRBV13 and TRBJ1-1, the full variable domain is AAGVIQSPRHLIKEKRETATLKCYPIPRHDTVYWYQQGPGQDPQFLISFYEKMQSDKGSIPDRFSAQQFSDYHSELNMSSLELGDSALYFCASSLGLLNTEAFFGQGTRLTVV.

The chain has TRBV5-1 and TRBJ1-6; D unclear. The germline CDR1 and CDR2 sequences are SGHRS and YFSETQ. The CDR3 consists of 13 residues. V lost 4 bases to trimming and J lost 8 bases, with 10 bases between them. In nucleotides, the CDR3 is TGCGCCAGCAGCGCATACTCGGATTCACCCCTCCACTTT. Translating it yields CASSAYSDSPLHF.

The chain couples TRBV19 to TRBJ1-2; D is possibly TRBD1 (6 bases). V was shortened by 5 bases and J by 4 bases, with 17 bases between the two germline ends. The CDR3 is 15 amino acids. From germline, CDR1 is LNHDA and CDR2 SQIVND (reference sequence). CDR3 protein: CASSLLNRVGYGYTF. The DNA for the CDR3 is TGTGCCAGTAGTCTACTGAACAGGGTCGGCTATGGCTACACCTTC.

V and J are TRBV7-2 and TRBJ1-1; maybe TRBD1 (6 bases). CDR3 size: 14 residues. Trimming removed 7 bases at V and 1 base at J, with 13 bases between. Germline loops: CDR1 SGHTA, CDR2 FQGNSA. The CDR3 is CASTSQGPNTEAFF. The CDR3 nucleotides read TGTGCCAGCACTTCTCAGGGGCCGAACACTGAAGCTTTCTTT. Complete variable domain (other parts from reference TRBV7-2 and TRBJ1-1): GAGVSQSPSNKVTEKGKDVELRCDPISGHTALYWYRQSLGQGLEFLIYFQGNSAPDKSGLPSDRFSAERTGGSVSTLTIQRTQQEDSAVYLCASTSQGPNTEAFFGQGTRLTVV.

The rearrangement joins TRBV5-1 to TRBJ1-2, with D hard to call. CDR1 is SGHRS and CDR2 is YFSETQ in the germline V gene. This CDR3 has 15 residues. The V and J ends lost 0 bases and 0 bases respectively, with 9 bases between them. CDR3 DNA: TGCGCCAGCAGCTTGGGGTGGCCTGCTAACTATGGCTACACCTTC. Its translation: CASSLGWPANYGYTF. The full variable domain, in which reference TRBV5-1 and TRBJ1-2 provide the parts outside the CDR3, is KAGVTQTPRYLIKTRGQQVTLSCSPISGHRSVSWYQQTPGQGLQFLFEYFSETQRNKGNFPGRFSGRQFSNSRSEMNVSTLELGDSALYLCASSLGWPANYGYTFGSGTRLTVV.

The chain uses TRBV7-3 and TRBJ1-2; TRBD1 might be the D (6 bases). Trimming removed 5 bases at V and 4 bases at J, with 17 bases between. The CDR3 has 15 amino acids. Germline assignment: CDR1 SGHTA and CDR2 FQGTGA. Here the CDR3 DNA reads TGTGCCAGCAGCCCGAGGGCAGGGGCCCGCTATGGCTACACCTTC. As protein: CASSPRAGARYGYTF.

The V and J genes are TRBV29-1 and TRBJ2-7; D ambiguous. The CDR3 covers 11 residues. V was trimmed by 8 bases and J by 6 bases, leaving 14 bases between them. CDR1 and CDR2 (germline): SQVTM, ANQGSEA. Written as DNA, the CDR3 is TGCAGCCCCCCCCATCCGGGCGAGCAGTACTTC. Translated, it gives CSPPHPGEQYF.

This chain links TRBV5-4 with TRBJ2-7, with 8 bases matching TRBD1. Trimming cost V 1 base and J 0 bases; bases outside gene matches: 15. Germline values: CDR1 SGHNT, CDR2 YYREEE (reference sequence). This CDR3 contains 19 residues. In DNA form, the CDR3 reads TGTGCCAGCAGCTTGACCGGGACAGGAAAACCACGGAGCTCCTACGAGCAGTACTTC. It encodes CASSLTGTGKPRSSYEQYF.

The V call is TRBV12-3 or TRBV12-4, the J call TRBJ2-2; TRBD1 agrees at 8 bases. CDR3 size: 12 residues. V lost 5 bases, J lost 15 bases, and 8 bases stayed unmatched. The CDR3 reads CASSPPDRALFF. The CDR3 DNA sequence: TGTGCCAGCAGTCCCCCGGACAGGGCGTTGTTTTTT.

This clone has just one count. CDR3 in DNA: TGTGCCAGCTCACCCTCACAGGGTATGGCTAATGAAAAACTGTTTTTT. This encodes CASSPSQGMANEKLFF. The chain combines TRBV18 with TRBJ1-4, with D perhaps matching TRBD1 (6 bases). Per the germline V gene, CDR1 is KGHSH and CDR2 is LQKENI. Trimming took 3 bases from V and 3 from J, leaving 14 bases between them. This CDR3 region has 16 residues.

V usage is TRBV27 and J usage is TRBJ2-7; D might be TRBD2 (6 bases). CDR1 and CDR2 (germline): MNHEY, SMNVEV (reference sequence). Trimming removed 0 bases from V and 2 bases from J, with 8 bases in between. The CDR3 is 14 amino acids. The CDR3 nucleotides are TGTGCCAGCAGTTTATCGACTAGGGCCTACGAGCAGTACTTC. This sequence encodes CASSLSTRAYEQYF.

In regard to this clone: The junction does not match germline at one end; this may be a read error. The rearrangement links TRBV12-5 to TRBJ1-2; 9 nucleotides agree with TRBD1. Germline CDR1 and CDR2: LGHNT and FRNRAP. The CDR3 spans 13 residues. The CDR3 reads CASGLGQGFGYTF. CDR3 sequence (DNA): TGTGCTAGTGGCTTGGGACAGGGATTTGGCTACACCTTC.

V is TRBV30 and J is TRBJ1-4; 9 positions match TRBD1. The CDR3 length is 14 residues. V was pared by 8 bases and J by 5 bases, with 9 bases of the junction left unmatched. Per germline, CDR1 GTSNPN and CDR2 SVGIG (reference sequence). The CDR3 spells CATTTGGGNEKLFF. The CDR3 DNA follows: TGTGCCACCACTACAGGGGGCGGGAATGAAAAACTGTTTTTT.

The chain uses TRBV5-1 and TRBJ1-2; D not certain. V was shortened by 4 bases and J by 4 bases, with 11 bases between the two germline ends. Per the germline V gene, CDR1 is SGHRS and CDR2 is YFSETQ. The CDR3 covers 13 residues. CDR3 loop: CASSPVRIYGYTF. CDR3 nucleotide sequence: TGCGCCAGCAGCCCCGTCAGGATCTATGGCTACACCTTC.

V and J are TRBV6-5 and TRBJ2-5; the match to TRBD2 covers 9 bases. The CDR3 contains 15 residues. The ends lost 5 bases at V and 2 bases at J; junction bases unmatched: 6. From germline, CDR1 is MNHEY and CDR2 SVGAGI. The DNA of the CDR3 is TGTGCCAGCAGTCCCCGAGCGGGGGGACAAGAGACCCAGTACTTC. The encoded protein is CASSPRAGGQETQYF.

The chain combines TRBV7-2 with TRBJ1-1; D gene uncertain. The CDR3 loop spans 15 amino acids. V was pared by 4 bases and J by 3 bases, with 15 bases between. Germline V gene lookup returns CDR1 SGHTA and CDR2 FQGNSA. CDR3 in amino acids: CASSSLSGRDTEAFF. Here the CDR3 DNA reads TGTGCCAGCAGCTCTCTCTCCGGGAGGGACACTGAAGCTTTCTTT. The full variable domain, its missing parts supplied by reference TRBV7-2 and TRBJ1-1, is GAGVSQSPSNKVTEKGKDVELRCDPISGHTALYWYRQSLGQGLEFLIYFQGNSAPDKSGLPSDRFSAERTGGSVSTLTIQRTQQEDSAVYLCASSSLSGRDTEAFFGQGTRLTVV.

The V call is TRBV15, the J call TRBJ1-3; weak D call: TRBD1 (6 bases). Per the germline V gene, CDR1 is LNHNV and CDR2 is YYDKDF (reference sequence). V lost 2 bases to trimming and J lost 0 bases, with 11 bases between them. There are 16 residues in the CDR3. CDR3 sequence reads: CATSRPGHHSGNTIYF. The CDR3 DNA reads TGTGCCACCAGCAGACCGGGACACCACTCTGGAAACACCATATATTTT.

V gene TRBV19 combines with J gene TRBJ1-5, with 7 bases fitting TRBD1. The ends lost 8 bases at V and 5 bases at J; junction bases unmatched: 15. Germline CDR1 and CDR2: LNHDA and SQIVND (reference sequence). The CDR3 loop spans 16 amino acids. The CDR3 loop reads CASSPRGQTTDQPQHF. DNA of the CDR3: TGTGCCAGTTCCCCCAGGGGACAGACGACTGATCAGCCCCAGCATTTT. Filled out from reference TRBV19 and TRBJ1-5, the complete variable domain reads DGGITQSPKYLFRKEGQNVTLSCEQNLNHDAMYWYRQDPGQGLRLIYYSQIVNDFQKGDIAEGYSVSREKKESFPLTVTSAQKNPTAFYLCASSPRGQTTDQPQHFGDGTRLSIL.

Regarding this clone: Other nucleotide sequences from this sample produce the same CDR3. The CDR3 region is CSATDRAGYTF. Here the CDR3 DNA reads TGCAGTGCTACGGACAGGGCTGGCTACACCTTC. This chain connects TRBV20-1 to TRBJ1-2; 8 nucleotides match TRBD1. The germline CDR1 and CDR2 sequences are DFQATT and SNEGSKA (reference sequence). V shed 4 bases, J shed 7 bases, and the junction held 2 bases outside the gene matches. The CDR3 extends over 11 amino acids.

This chain joins TRBV2 and TRBJ1-6; D not resolved. This CDR3 is built from 18 residues. Germline-derived CDR1 and CDR2 are SNHLY and FYNNEI. V lost 4 bases and J 0 bases, leaving 16 bases between the germline ends. The CDR3 loop is CASSVPRARSSYNSPLHF. CDR3 coding DNA: TGTGCCAGCAGTGTTCCGAGGGCGCGAAGCTCCTATAATTCACCCCTCCACTTT.

The V gene is TRBV29-1, the J gene TRBJ1-4, with D possibly TRBD1 on 5 matching bases. The length of the CDR3 is 12 residues. Deletions cut 3 bases from V and 8 bases from J, with 10 bases between. Germline CDR1 is SQVTM and CDR2 is ANQGSEA. CDR3 loop: CSVDGGGEKLFF. The CDR3 coding sequence is TGCAGCGTTGACGGCGGGGGAGAAAAACTGTTTTTT.